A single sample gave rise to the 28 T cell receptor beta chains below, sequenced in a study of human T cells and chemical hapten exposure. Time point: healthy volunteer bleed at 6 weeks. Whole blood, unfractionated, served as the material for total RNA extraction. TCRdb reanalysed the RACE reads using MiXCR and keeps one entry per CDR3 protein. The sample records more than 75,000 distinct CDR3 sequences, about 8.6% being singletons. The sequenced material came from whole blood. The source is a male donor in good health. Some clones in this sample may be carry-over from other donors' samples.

For the CDR3, the DNA is TGTGCCAGCAGTTACTCGCGGCTGAACACTGAAGCTTTCTTT. Its translation: CASSYSRLNTEAFF. The rearrangement links TRBV6-5 to TRBJ1-1; D is undetermined. The CDR3 is 14 residues long. CDR1 and CDR2 (germline): MNHEY, SVGAGI. The germline V and J ends were trimmed by 0 bases and 0 bases, with 5 bases remaining between them.

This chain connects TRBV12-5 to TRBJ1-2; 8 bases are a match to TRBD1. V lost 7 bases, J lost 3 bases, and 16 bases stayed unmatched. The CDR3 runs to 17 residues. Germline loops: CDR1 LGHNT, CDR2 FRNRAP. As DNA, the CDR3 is TGTGCTAGTGCGAAGATCCCGTGGCAGGGGGCTGACTATGGCTACACCTTC. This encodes CASAKIPWQGADYGYTF. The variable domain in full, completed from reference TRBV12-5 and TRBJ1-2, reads DARVTQTPRHKVTEMGQEVTMRCQPILGHNTVFWYRQTMMQGLELLAYFRNRAPLDDSGMPKDRFSAEMPDATLATLKIQPSEPRDSAVYFCASAKIPWQGADYGYTFGSGTRLTVV.

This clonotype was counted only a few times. CDR3 in amino acids: CASCWGTGISNQPQHF. The DNA of the CDR3 is TGTGCCAGCTGCTGGGGAACGGGAATTAGCAATCAGCCCCAGCATTTT. The rearrangement uses TRBV6-2 or TRBV6-3 and TRBJ1-5, with unresolved D. The germline V and J ends were trimmed by 8 bases and 0 bases, with 17 bases remaining between them. CDR1 MNHEY and CDR2 SVGEGT come from the germline V gene. This CDR3 has 16 residues.

The CDR3 region has the DNA TGTGCCAGCAGTAGGGCGTTAGCGGGAGTGTATAATGAGCAGTTCTTC. Translating gives CASSRALAGVYNEQFF. The chain combines TRBV6-2 or TRBV6-3 with TRBJ2-1, with TRBD2 identical over 9 bases. The CDR3 length is 16 residues. V lost 5 bases to trimming and J lost 7 bases; unmatched junction nucleotides: 12. CDR1 is MNHEY and CDR2 is SVGEGT in the germline V gene.

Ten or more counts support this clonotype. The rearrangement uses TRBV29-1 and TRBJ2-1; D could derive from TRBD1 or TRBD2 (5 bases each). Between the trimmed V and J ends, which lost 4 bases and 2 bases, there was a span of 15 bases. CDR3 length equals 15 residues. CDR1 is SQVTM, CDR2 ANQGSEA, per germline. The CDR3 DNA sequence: TGCAGCGTTGTTCGGTCAGGGAGACCCTACAATGAGCAGTTCTTC. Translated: CSVVRSGRPYNEQFF.

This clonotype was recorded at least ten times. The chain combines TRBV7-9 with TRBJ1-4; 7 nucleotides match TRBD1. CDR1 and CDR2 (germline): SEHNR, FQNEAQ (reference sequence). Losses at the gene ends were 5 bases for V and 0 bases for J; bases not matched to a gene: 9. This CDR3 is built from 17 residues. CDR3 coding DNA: TGTGCCAGCAGCATCCCGGGACAGTCTTCAACTAATGAAAAACTGTTTTTT. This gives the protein CASSIPGQSSTNEKLFF. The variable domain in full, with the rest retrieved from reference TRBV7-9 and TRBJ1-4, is DTGVSQNPRHKITKRGQNVTFRCDPISEHNRLYWYRQTLGQGPEFLTYFQNEAQLEKSRLLSDRFSAERPKGSFSTLEIQRTEQGDSAMYLCASSIPGQSSTNEKLFFGSGTQLSVL.

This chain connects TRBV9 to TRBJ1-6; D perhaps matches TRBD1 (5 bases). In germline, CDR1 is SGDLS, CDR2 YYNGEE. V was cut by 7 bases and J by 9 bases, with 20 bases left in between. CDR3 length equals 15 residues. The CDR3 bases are TGTGCCAGCGCTGAAACGGCAGGGCTGGGTTCACCCCTCCACTTT. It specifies CASAETAGLGSPLHF.

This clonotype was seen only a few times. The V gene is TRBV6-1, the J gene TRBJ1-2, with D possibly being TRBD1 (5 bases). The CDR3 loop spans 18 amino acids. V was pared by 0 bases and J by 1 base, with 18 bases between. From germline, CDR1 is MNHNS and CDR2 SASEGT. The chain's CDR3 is CASSEAPLTGVVNYGYTF. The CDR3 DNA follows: TGTGCCAGCAGTGAAGCGCCCCTGACGGGGGTTGTTAACTATGGCTACACCTTC.

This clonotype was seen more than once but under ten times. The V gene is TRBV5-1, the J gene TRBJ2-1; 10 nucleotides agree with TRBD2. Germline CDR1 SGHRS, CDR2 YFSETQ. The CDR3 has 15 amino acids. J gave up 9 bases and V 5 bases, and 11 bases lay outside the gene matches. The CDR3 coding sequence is TGCGCCAGCAGATCCCTTAGCGGGAGGCGGGGTGAGCAGTTCTTC. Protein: CASRSLSGRRGEQFF. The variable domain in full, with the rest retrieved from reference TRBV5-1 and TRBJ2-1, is KAGVTQTPRYLIKTRGQQVTLSCSPISGHRSVSWYQQTPGQGLQFLFEYFSETQRNKGNFPGRFSGRQFSNSRSEMNVSTLELGDSALYLCASRSLSGRRGEQFFGPGTRLTVL.

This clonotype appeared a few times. CDR3: CSVPTSGSSGELFF. CDR3 nucleotide sequence: TGCAGCGTGCCGACTAGCGGGAGCTCCGGGGAGCTGTTTTTT. The V call is TRBV29-1, the J call TRBJ2-2; 12 positions agree with TRBD2. The length of the CDR3 is 14 residues. The junction had 5 bases not matched to a gene; V was cut back by 6 bases and J by 6 bases. Germline V gene data show CDR1 as SQVTM and CDR2 as ANQGSEA.

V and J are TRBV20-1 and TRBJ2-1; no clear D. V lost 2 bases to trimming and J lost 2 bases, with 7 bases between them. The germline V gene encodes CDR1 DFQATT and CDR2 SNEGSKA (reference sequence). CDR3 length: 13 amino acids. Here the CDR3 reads CSARTDPYNEQFF. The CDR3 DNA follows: TGCAGTGCTAGAACCGACCCCTACAATGAGCAGTTCTTC.

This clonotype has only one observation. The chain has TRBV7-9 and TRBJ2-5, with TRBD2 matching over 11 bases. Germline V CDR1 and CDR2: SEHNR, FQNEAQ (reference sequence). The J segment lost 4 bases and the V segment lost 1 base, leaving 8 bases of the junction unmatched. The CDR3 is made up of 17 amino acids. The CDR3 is CASSLDLAGGSRETQYF. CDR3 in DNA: TGTGCCAGCAGCTTAGATCTAGCGGGAGGTAGTCGAGAGACCCAGTACTTC. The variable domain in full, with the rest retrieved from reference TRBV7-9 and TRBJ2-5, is DTGVSQNPRHKITKRGQNVTFRCDPISEHNRLYWYRQTLGQGPEFLTYFQNEAQLEKSRLLSDRFSAERPKGSFSTLEIQRTEQGDSAMYLCASSLDLAGGSRETQYFGPGTRLLVL.

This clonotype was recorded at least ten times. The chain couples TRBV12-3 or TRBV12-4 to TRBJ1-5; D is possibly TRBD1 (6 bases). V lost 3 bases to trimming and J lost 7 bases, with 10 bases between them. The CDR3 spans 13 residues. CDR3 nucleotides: TGTGCCAGCAGTTTGACAGGTATACAGCCCCAGCATTTT. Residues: CASSLTGIQPQHF.

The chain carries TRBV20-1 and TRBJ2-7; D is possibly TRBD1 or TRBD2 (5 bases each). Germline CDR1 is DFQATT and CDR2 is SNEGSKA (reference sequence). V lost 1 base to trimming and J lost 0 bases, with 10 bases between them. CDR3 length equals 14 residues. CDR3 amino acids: CSARGGAGSYEQYF. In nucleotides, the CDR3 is TGCAGTGCTAGAGGTGGGGCGGGCTCCTACGAGCAGTACTTC.

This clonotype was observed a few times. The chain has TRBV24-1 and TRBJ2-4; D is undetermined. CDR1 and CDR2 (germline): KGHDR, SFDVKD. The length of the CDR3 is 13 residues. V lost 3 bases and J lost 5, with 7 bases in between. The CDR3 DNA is TGTGCCACCAGTGATCCGCACGAAAACATTCAGTACTTC. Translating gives CATSDPHENIQYF.

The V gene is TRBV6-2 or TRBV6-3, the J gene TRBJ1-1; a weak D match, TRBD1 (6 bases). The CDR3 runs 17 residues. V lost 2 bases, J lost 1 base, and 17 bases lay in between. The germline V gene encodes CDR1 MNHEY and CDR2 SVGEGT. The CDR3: CASSYTGTPYPNTEAFF. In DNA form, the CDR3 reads TGTGCCAGCAGTTACACCGGGACACCTTATCCGAACACTGAAGCTTTCTTT.

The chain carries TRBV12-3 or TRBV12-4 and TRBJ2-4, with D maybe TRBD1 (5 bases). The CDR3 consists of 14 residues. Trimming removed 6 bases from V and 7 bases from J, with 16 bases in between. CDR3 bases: TGTGCCAGCAGGCAAATTGGGGCCTTGAACATTCAGTACTTC. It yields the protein CASRQIGALNIQYF.

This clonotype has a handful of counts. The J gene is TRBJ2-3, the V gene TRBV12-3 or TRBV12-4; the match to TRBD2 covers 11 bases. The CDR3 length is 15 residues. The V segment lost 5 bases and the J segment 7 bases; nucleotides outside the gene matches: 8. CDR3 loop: CASSRPSGGSYTQYF. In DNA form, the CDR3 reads TGTGCCAGCAGTCGCCCTAGCGGGGGGAGTTATACGCAGTATTTT.

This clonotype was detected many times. The CDR3 reads CASSLGLAENEQFF. DNA for the CDR3: TGCGCCAGCAGCTTGGGACTAGCGGAAAATGAGCAGTTCTTC. V is TRBV5-1 and J is TRBJ2-1, with 9 nucleotides matching TRBD2. The CDR3 is made up of 14 amino acids. Germline V gives CDR1 SGHRS, CDR2 YFSETQ. The V and J ends lost 0 bases and 7 bases, in that order; junction bases with no gene match: 2.

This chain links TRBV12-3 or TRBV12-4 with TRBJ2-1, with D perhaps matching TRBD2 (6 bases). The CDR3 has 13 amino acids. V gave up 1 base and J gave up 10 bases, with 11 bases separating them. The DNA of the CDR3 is TGTGCCAGCAGTTTAGGGCGGGCGGGGGAGCAGTTCTTC. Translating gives CASSLGRAGEQFF.

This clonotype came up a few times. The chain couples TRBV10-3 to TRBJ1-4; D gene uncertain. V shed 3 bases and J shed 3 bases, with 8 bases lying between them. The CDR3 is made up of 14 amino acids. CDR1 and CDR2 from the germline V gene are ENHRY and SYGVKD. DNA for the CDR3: TGTGCCATCAGTGATATGGGATCTAATGAAAAACTGTTTTTT. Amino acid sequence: CAISDMGSNEKLFF.

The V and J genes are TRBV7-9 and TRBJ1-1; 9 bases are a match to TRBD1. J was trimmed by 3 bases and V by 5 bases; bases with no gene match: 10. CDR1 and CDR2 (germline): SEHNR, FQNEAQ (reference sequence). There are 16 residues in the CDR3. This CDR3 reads CASSPPRTGEDTEAFF. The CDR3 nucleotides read TGTGCCAGCAGCCCCCCCCGGACAGGGGAGGACACTGAAGCTTTCTTT.

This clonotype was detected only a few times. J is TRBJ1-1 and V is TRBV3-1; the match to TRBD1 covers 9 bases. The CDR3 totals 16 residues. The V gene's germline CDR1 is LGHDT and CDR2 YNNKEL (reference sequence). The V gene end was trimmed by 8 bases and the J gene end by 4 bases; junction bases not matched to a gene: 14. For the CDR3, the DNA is TGTGCCAGCGCACTTGAACCGGGACAGGGTTTCACTGAAGCTTTCTTT. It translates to CASALEPGQGFTEAFF.

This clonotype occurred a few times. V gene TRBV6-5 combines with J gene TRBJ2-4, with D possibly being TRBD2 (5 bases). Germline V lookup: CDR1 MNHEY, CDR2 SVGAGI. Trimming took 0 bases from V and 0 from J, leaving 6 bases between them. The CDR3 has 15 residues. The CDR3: CASSYSRAAKNIQYF. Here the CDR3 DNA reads TGTGCCAGCAGTTACTCGAGGGCAGCCAAAAACATTCAGTACTTC.

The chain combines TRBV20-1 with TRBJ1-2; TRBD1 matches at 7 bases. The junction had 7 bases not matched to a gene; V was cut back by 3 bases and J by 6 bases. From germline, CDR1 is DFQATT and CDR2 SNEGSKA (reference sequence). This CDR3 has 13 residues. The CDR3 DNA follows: TGCAGTGCTAGGGAAGGACAGGTGGATGGCTACACCTTC. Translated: CSAREGQVDGYTF.

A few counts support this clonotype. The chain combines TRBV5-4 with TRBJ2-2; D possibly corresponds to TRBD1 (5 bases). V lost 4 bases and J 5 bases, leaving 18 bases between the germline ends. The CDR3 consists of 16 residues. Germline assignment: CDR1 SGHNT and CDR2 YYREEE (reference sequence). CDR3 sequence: CASSDSGPKGTGELFF. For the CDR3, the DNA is TGTGCCAGCAGCGATTCAGGACCCAAGGGGACCGGGGAGCTGTTTTTT.

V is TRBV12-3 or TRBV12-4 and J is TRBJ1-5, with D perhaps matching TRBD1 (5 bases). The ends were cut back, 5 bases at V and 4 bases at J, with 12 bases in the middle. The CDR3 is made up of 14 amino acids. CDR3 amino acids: CASSLSRGNQPQHF. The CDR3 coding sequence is TGTGCCAGCAGTCTTTCCCGGGGGAATCAGCCCCAGCATTTT.

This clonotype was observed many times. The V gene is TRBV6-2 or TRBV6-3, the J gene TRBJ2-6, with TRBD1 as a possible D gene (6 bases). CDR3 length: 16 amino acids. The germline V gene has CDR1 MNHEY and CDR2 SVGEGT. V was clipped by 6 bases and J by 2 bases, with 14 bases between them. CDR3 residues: CASRPDRTPGANVLTF. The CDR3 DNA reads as TGTGCCAGCAGACCCGACAGGACTCCTGGGGCCAACGTCCTGACTTTC.